The next 2 T cell receptor beta chains were all read from a single sample in a study of post-analysis software for immune sequencing data. cDNA libraries of TCR beta carried unique molecular identifiers. TCRdb used MiXCR to reprocess the PCR reads, holding one entry per CDR3 protein. The repertoire consists of approximately 460,000 distinct CDR3 sequences, with 45% occurring once and the leading ten covering roughly an eighth. Whole-study results and caveats: A handful of TRBV segments were significantly more frequent in patients than in controls. TRBV5-6, TRBV5-1 and TRBV20-1 were among these segments.

The antigens of these receptors remain unknown. Sequenced sample: blood. The receptor set was obtained from a girl aged 5 to 17 with multiple sclerosis.

The gene calls are TRBV2 and TRBJ2-5; D uncertain. Germline assignment: CDR1 SNHLY and CDR2 FYNNEI. The CDR3 has 12 residues. Trimming shortened V by 4 bases and J by 5 bases, and 8 bases separated the two germline ends. The CDR3 nucleotides read TGTGCCAGCAGTGTTTTGCGGGAGACCCAGTACTTC. Translated, it gives CASSVLRETQYF.

This clonotype has only a few counts. This chain joins TRBV7-3 and TRBJ2-1, with TRBD2 identical over 7 bases. Unmatched junction bases numbered 10, after V lost 2 bases and J lost 9 bases. CDR3 length equals 15 residues. Germline CDR1 reads SGHTA; CDR2 reads FQGTGA. DNA of the CDR3: TGTGCCAGCAGCTTATTAGGAAGCGGGATTGGTGAGCAGTTCTTC. Amino acids: CASSLLGSGIGEQFF.